This T cell receptor beta chain was profiled in a study of T cells in Graves' hyperthyroidism and ophthalmopathy. The study, taken as a whole, reports: Blood shared most expanded thyroid clonotypes above 0.001.

Between the trimmed V and J ends, which lost 0 bases and 1 base, there was a span of 7 bases. Germline values: CDR1 DFQATT, CDR2 SNEGSKA (reference sequence). The CDR3 totals 14 residues. There were TCR beta CDR3 regions amplified from RNA transcripts. TCR CDR3 regions were first amplified by RT-PCR with HTBI primers. Each CDR3 protein gets one entry after TCRdb re-called the multiplex PCR reads with MiXCR. The sample lists more than 650,000 distinct CDR3 sequences; 12% to 15% were seen once. Ten or more counts support this clonotype. As yet, its antigen is unknown. The chain uses TRBV20-1 and TRBJ1-5; D gene unclear. This sequence originates from a woman under 30 with Graves' hyperthyroidism. Sequenced sample: blood. The CDR3 is CSAREGKSNQPQHF. CDR3 bases: TGCAGTGCTAGAGAGGGGAAGAGCAATCAGCCCCAGCATTTT.